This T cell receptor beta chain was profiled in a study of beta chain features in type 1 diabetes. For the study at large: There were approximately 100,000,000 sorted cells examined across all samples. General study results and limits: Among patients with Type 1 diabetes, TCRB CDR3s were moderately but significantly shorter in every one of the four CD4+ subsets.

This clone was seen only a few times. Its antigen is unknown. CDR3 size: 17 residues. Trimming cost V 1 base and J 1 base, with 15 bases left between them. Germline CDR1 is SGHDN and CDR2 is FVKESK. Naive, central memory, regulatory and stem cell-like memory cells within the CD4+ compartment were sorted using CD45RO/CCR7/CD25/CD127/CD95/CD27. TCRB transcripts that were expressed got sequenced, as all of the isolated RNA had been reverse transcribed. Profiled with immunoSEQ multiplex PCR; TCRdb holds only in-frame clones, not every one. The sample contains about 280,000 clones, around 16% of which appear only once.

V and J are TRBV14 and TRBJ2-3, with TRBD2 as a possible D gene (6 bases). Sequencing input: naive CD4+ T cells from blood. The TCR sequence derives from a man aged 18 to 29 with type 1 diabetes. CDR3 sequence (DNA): TGTGCCAGCAGCCAAGTTTCGGGACTTCGTGGCACAGATACGCAGTATTTT. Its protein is CASSQVSGLRGTDTQYF.